The T cell receptor (beta chain) described here comes from a study of T cell responses to AZD1222 COVID-19 vaccine. Germline CDR1 reads SGHRS; CDR2 reads YFSETQ. The V end lost 4 bases, the J end lost 7 bases, and 9 bases lay between the germline ends. This CDR3 has 11 amino acids. With respect to this clone: Its specificity is not known.

TCRdb keeps only in-frame clones here, not all; method: immunoSEQ multiplex PCR. This table holds some 120,000 clones, more than 75% found once. Broader study findings: Mostly white British, mostly female donors; authors suggested clonal diversity may be underestimated. Reportedly, nearly half of unique spike TCRs recognized epitopes outside B.1.351/B.1.1.7 mutations.

The receptor was isolated from an adult in good health. Sequences were derived from peripheral blood, sampled on day 0 of AZD1222 vaccination. The genes are TRBV5-1 and TRBJ2-7, with unresolved D. CDR3 nucleotide sequence: TGCGCCAGCAGCAATTTGGGGGAGCAGTACTTC. Its protein product is CASSNLGEQYF.